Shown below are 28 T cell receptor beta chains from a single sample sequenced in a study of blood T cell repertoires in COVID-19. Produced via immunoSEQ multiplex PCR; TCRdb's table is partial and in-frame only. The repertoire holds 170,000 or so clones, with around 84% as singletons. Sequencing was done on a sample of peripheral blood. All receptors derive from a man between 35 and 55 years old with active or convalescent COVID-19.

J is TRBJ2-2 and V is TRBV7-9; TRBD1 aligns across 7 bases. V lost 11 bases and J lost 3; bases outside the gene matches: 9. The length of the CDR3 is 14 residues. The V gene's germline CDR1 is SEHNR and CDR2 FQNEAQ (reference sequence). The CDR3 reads CAGYGQGDTGELFF. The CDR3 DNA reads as TGTGCCGGATACGGGCAGGGGGACACCGGGGAGCTGTTTTTT.

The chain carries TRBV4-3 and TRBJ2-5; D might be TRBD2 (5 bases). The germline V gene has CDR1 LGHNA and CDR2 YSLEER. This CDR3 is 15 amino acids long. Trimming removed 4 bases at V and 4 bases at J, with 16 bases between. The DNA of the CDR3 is TGCGCCAGCAGCCTCGGCCCAAGGGAGATAGAGACCCAGTACTTC. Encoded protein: CASSLGPREIETQYF.

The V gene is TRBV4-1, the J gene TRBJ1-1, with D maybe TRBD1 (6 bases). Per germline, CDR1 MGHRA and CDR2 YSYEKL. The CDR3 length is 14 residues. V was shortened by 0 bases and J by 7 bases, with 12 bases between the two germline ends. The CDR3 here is CASSQDLQGIEAFF. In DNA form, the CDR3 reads TGCGCCAGCAGCCAAGACTTGCAGGGGATTGAAGCTTTCTTT.

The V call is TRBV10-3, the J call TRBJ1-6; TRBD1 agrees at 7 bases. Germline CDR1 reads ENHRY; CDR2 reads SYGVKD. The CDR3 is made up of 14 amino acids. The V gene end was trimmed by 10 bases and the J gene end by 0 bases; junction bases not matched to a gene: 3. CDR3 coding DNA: TGTGCCACCAGGGACAGCTCCTATAATTCACCCCTCCACTTT. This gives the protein CATRDSSYNSPLHF.

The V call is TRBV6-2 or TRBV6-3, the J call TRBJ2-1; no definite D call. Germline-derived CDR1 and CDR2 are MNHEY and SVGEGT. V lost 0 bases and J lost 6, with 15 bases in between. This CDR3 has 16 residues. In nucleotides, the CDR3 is TGTGCCAGCAGTTACTCGAGTAACCACCCCCTCAATGAGCAGTTCTTC. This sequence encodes CASSYSSNHPLNEQFF.

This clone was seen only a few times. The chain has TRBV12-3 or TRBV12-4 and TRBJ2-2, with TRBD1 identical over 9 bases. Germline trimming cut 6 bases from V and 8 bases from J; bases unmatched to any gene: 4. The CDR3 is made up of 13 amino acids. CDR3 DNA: TGTGCCAGCAGCCTCGGGACAGGGGGGGAGCTGTTTTTT. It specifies CASSLGTGGELFF.

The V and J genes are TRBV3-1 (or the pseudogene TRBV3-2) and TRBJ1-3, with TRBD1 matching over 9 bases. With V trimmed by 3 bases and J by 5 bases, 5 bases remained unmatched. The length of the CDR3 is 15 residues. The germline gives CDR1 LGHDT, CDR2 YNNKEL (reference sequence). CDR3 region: CASSHLGQGRNTIYF. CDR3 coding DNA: TGTGCCAGCAGCCACTTGGGACAGGGACGAAACACCATATATTTT.

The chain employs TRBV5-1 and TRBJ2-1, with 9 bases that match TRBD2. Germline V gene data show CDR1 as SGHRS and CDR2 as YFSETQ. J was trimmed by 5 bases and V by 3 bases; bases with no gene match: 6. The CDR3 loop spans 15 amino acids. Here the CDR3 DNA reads TGCGCCAGCAGCTCCTTAGCGGGGGCGGACAATGAGCAGTTCTTC. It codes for CASSSLAGADNEQFF.

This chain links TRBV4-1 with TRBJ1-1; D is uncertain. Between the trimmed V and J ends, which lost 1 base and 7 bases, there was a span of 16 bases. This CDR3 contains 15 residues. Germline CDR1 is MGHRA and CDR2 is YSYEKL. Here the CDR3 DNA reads TGCGCCAGCAGCCAAGTGGGAGGGTTGGATAATGAAGCTTTCTTT. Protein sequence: CASSQVGGLDNEAFF.

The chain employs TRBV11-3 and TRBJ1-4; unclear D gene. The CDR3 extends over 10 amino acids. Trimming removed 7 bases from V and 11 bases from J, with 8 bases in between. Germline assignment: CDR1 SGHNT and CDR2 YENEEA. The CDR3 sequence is CASMGWKLFF. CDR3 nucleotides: TGTGCCAGCATGGGCTGGAAACTGTTTTTT.

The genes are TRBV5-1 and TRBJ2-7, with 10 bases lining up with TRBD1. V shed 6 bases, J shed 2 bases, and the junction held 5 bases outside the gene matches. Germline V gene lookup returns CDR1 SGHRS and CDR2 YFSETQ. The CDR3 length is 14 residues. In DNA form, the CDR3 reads TGCGCCAGCAAATCGGGACAGGGGCCCTACGAGCAGTACTTC. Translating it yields CASKSGQGPYEQYF.

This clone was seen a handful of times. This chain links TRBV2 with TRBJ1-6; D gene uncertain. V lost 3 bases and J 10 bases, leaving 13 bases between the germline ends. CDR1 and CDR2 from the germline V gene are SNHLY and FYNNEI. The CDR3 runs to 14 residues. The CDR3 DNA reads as TGTGCCAGCAGTGAGGAGGGCCCGCGATCACCCCTCCACTTT. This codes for CASSEEGPRSPLHF.

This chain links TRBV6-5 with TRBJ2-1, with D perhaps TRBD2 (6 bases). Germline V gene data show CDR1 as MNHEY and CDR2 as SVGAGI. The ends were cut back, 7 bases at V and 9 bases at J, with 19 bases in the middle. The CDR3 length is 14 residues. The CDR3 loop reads CASIPQGPGGEQFF. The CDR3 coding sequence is TGTGCCAGCATCCCCCAGGGTCCCGGGGGTGAGCAGTTCTTC.

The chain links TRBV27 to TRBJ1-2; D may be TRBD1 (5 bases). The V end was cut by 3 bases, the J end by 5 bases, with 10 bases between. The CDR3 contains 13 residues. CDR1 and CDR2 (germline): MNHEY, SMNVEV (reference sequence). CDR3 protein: CASSFEGAYGYTF. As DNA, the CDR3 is TGTGCCAGCAGTTTTGAAGGGGCATATGGCTACACCTTC.

In nucleotides, the CDR3 is TGTGCCAGCAACGACGGGTATAATTCACCCCTCCACTTT. Its translation: CASNDGYNSPLHF. The gene calls are TRBV2 and TRBJ1-6, with unresolved D. The V end was cut by 7 bases, the J end by 4 bases, with 8 bases between. The CDR3 is made up of 13 amino acids. Germline CDR1 is SNHLY and CDR2 is FYNNEI.

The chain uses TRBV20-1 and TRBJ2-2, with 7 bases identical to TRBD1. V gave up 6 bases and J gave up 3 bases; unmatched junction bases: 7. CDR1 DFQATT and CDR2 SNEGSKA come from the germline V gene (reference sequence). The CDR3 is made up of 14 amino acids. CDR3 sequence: CSASRGLYTGELFF. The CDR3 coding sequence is TGCAGTGCAAGTAGGGGGCTCTACACCGGGGAGCTGTTTTTT.

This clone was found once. The CDR3: CASSLTTGHGSINEKLFF. CDR3 in DNA: TGTGCCAGCAGCTTAACAACGGGTCATGGTAGCATTAATGAAAAACTGTTTTTT. V and J are TRBV7-3 and TRBJ1-4; D not certain. This CDR3 has 18 amino acids. CDR1 is SGHTA and CDR2 is FQGTGA in the germline V gene. Between the trimmed V and J ends, which lost 0 bases and 4 bases, there was a span of 18 bases.

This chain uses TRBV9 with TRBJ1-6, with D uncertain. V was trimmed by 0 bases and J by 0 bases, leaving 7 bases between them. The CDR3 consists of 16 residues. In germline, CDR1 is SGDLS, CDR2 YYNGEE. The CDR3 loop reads CASSVEFSSYNSPLHF. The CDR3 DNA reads TGTGCCAGCAGCGTAGAATTCTCCTCCTATAATTCACCCCTCCACTTT.

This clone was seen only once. DNA of the CDR3: TGTGCCAGCAGCCCCACAGGGGGCTCGGGCTACACCTTC. This gives the protein CASSPTGGSGYTF. V is TRBV7-9 and J is TRBJ1-2, with 9 bases matching TRBD1. Germline-derived CDR1 and CDR2 are SEHNR and FQNEAQ (reference sequence). The trim removed 5 bases at V and 8 bases at J, leaving 6 bases unmatched. This CDR3 region has 13 residues. The variable domain in full, with the rest retrieved from reference TRBV7-9 and TRBJ1-2, is DTGVSQNPRHKITKRGQNVTFRCDPISEHNRLYWYRQTLGQGPEFLTYFQNEAQLEKSRLLSDRFSAERPKGSFSTLEIQRTEQGDSAMYLCASSPTGGSGYTFGSGTRLTVV.

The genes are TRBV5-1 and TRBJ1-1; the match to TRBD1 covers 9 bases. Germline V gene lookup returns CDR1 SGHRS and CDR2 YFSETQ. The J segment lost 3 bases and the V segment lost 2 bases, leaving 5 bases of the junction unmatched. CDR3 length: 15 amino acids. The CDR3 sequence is CASSLQGARDTEAFF. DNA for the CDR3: TGCGCCAGCAGCTTACAGGGGGCGCGGGACACTGAAGCTTTCTTT.

The CDR3 region is CASRPGGGPTEAFF. The CDR3 bases are TGTGCCAGCAGACCCGGGGGAGGTCCCACTGAAGCTTTCTTT. The chain has TRBV6-5 and TRBJ1-1; possibly TRBD1 for D (5 bases). The CDR3 extends over 14 amino acids. Trimming shortened V by 6 bases and J by 4 bases, and 15 bases separated the two germline ends. CDR1 and CDR2 from the germline V gene are MNHEY and SVGAGI.

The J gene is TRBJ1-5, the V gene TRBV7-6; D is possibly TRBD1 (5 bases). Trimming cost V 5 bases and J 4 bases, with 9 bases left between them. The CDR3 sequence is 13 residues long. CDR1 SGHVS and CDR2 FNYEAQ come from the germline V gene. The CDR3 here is CASSAQENQPQHF. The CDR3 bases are TGTGCCAGCAGCGCACAGGAGAATCAGCCCCAGCATTTT.

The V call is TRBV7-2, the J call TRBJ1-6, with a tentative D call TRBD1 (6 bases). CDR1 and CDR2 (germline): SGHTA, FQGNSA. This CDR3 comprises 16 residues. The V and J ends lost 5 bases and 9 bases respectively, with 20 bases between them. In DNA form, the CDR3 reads TGTGCCAGCAGCACAATTTTCACAGGGCCGGGTTCACCCCTCCACTTT. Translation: CASSTIFTGPGSPLHF.

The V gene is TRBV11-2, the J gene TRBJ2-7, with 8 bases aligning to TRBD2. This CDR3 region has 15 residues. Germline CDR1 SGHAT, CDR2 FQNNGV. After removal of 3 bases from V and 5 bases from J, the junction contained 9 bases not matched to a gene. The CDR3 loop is CASSLAGGPGDEQYF. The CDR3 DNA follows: TGTGCCAGCAGCTTGGCGGGGGGCCCGGGGGACGAGCAGTACTTC.

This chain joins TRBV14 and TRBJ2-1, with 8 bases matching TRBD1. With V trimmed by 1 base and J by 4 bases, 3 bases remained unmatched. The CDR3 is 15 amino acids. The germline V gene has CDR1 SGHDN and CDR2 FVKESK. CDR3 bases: TGTGCCAGCAGCCAAGTACAGGGGGGATACAATGAGCAGTTCTTC. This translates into CASSQVQGGYNEQFF.

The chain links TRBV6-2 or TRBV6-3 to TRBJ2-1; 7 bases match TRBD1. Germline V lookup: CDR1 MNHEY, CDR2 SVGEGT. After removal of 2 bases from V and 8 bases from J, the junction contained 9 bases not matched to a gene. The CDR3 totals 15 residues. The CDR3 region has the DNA TGTGCCAGCAGTTACCGGGAACAGGGGACAGATGAGCAGTTCTTC. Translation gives CASSYREQGTDEQFF.

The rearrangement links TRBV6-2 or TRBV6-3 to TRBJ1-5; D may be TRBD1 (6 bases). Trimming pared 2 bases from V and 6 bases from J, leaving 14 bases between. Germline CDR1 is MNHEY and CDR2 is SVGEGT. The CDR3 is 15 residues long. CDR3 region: CASSYLSGGSQPQHF. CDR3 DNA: TGTGCCAGCAGTTACCTGTCGGGGGGCAGTCAGCCCCAGCATTTT.

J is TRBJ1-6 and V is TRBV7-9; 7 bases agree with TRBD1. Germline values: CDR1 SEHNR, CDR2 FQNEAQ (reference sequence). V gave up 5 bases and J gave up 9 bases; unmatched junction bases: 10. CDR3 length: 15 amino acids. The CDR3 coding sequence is TGTGCCAGCAGCCTAAACACAGGGACAGTTTCACCCCTCCACTTT. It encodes CASSLNTGTVSPLHF.